Here is one T cell receptor beta chain with its context. The antigen is unknown. The sample is drawn from a study of blood T cells in healthy people across ages. Whole-study results and caveats: As age increased, TCR beta diversity per million T cells fell in a roughly linear fashion.

V lost 5 bases and J 8 bases, leaving 7 bases between the germline ends. Per the germline V gene, CDR1 is MNHEY and CDR2 is SVGAGI. The CDR3 length is 11 residues. PCR was performed a second time for about 7 to 12 cycles using a sample-barcoded 5' primer and a J-beta primer mix. Each CDR3 protein gets one entry after TCRdb re-called the 5' RACE reads with MiXCR. This table has roughly 800,000 distinct CDR3 sequences, roughly 60% appearing once. The TCR was taken from a man aged 25-45 years in good health. The chain combines TRBV6-5 with TRBJ2-1; D gene uncertain. The sequenced material came from blood. The CDR3 sequence: CASSTPDEQFF. DNA of the CDR3: TGTGCCAGCAGTACTCCCGATGAGCAGTTCTTC.